This T cell receptor (beta chain) is drawn from a study of shared clonotypes between healthy human individuals (dated by TCRdb to between 2020 and 2021). Regarding the complete study: The cohort comprised two women and a few men aged 18 to 49 years. For each donor, CD4 naive and CD4 memory were each run on three plates, CD8 naive on two plates, and CD8 memory on one plate. To estimate repertoire size and how much clonotypes are shared between individuals, the study performed deep sequencing of blood TCR repertoires from about 5 healthy adults. Libraries were prepared and TCR repertoires were sequenced by different laboratories using diverse techniques, in order to increase sequencing depth and limit assay-specific biases. Between about 0.9 and 8.9 billion PBMCs per donor were obtained by leukapheresis. General findings and caveats noted by the study authors: Naive subsets generally had larger estimated clonotype richness than memory subsets did. Incomplete sequencing was indicated by rarefaction of sorted-subset datasets, despite the large sequencing depth. Compared with non-shared clonotypes, the clonotypes found in all four sorted-subset donors had higher generation probabilities. Because the study included a small number of donors, the genetic and exposure-history diversity represented was limited. Pairwise subsampling indicated that sequencing depth was expected to affect the degree of clonotype sharing among donors. Across a few donors, approximately 5% of naive CD4, roughly 3.5% of naive CD8, 2% to 2.5% of memory CD4, and over 0.35% of memory CD8 clonotypes were shared. Sampling was restricted to blood, and TCR repertoires in tissues likely differ from the TCR repertoires found in blood.

The donors were healthy, HIV-negative adults with no recently reported acute infections or vaccinations. Every donor was a Caucasian adult residing in Nashville, Tennessee, USA. CD4+ T cells were enriched through magnetic negative selection, after which naive cells were positively selected on CD45RA and the remaining negative fraction served as the memory subset. Blood was obtained by leukapheresis, after which PBMCs were separated by Ficoll-Histopaque density gradient centrifugation and cryopreserved in liquid nitrogen vapor phase. Analytical flow cytometry was used to check the purity and quantity of every magnetically sorted T cell population. Genomic DNA was isolated from every sorted fraction and measured by UV absorbance on a Nanodrop 2000c. TCR CDR3 regions were amplified from genomic DNA by multiplex PCR using the deep immunoSEQ assay. Extracted genomic DNA from each cell subset was distributed evenly across all wells of several immunoSEQ 96-well plates, and each plate was treated as a replicate. For sorted subsets, 200 ng of genomic DNA, equivalent to around 30,000 T cell genomes, went into each replicate PCR. Purified libraries were quantified with a Qubit 3.0 fluorometer, sized on a Bioanalyzer 2100, and re-quantified with the KAPA Library Quantification kit. Every immunoSEQ 96-well plate was sequenced on a separate single-read 150-cycle Illumina NextSeq 550 flow cell. Concerning the study's data processing: Because the immunoSEQ output held only junctional sequences and lacked quality scores, the filtering could not match the filtering applied to full-length reads. Sequences were annotated with PyIR, a Python wrapper for IgBLAST v1.9, using IMGT germline references to assign V/J genes and CDR3. Reads were filtered out if the reads had weak V/J assignments (E-value above 1e-6), no CDR3, stop codons, out-of-frame junctions, or ambiguous translated residues. V3J clonotypes were defined by identical inferred V gene, J gene, and CDR3 amino acid sequence. Percentage overlap between repertoires was calculated by dividing the number of shared unique clonotypes by the size of the smaller repertoire. Richness of each repertoire was evaluated using RTK rarefaction, the Chao1 estimator, and Recon v2.1 estimates of unobserved clonotypes. OLGA was used to compute generation probabilities for all TCRbeta clonotypes that the gDNA method yielded from a few donors. TCRdb carries this immuneACCESS record with in-frame sequences only. Its versions omit some clonotypes, under half of them owing to an unresolved V gene in the studies checked, with the rest unexplained. That table is the source of V, J and clone size, and D and trimming were worked out from the DNA. For this sample the table gives millions of clones, of which over 85% were detected only once. In total, the top ten clones hold about 0.41% of the sample.

In the case of this clone: It has no known antigen specificity. The input lacks base qualities; no much larger clone sits a single base away.

The CDR3 sequence holds 12 residues, the cysteine and phenylalanine included. This entry keeps only the CDR3 DNA: 36 bases, framed from base 1. The trim is 10 bases for V and 4 bases for J, with a gap of 11 bases between the germline ends. CDR1 MNHNS and CDR2 SASEGT are derived from the germline V gene. Material for sequencing was naive CD4+ T cells from PBMCs. This specimen's cell subset or site label, per the study, means: CD45RA+ positively selected. The V and J segments used are TRBV6-1 and TRBJ2-1, with no D gene named confidently. The receptor was derived from a man aged 18 to 30 in good health. Some clones in this sample may be carry-over from other donors' samples. The CDR3 reads as follows: CATQVGYNEQFF. The sequence in DNA is TGTGCCACCCAAGTCGGTTACAATGAGCAGTTCTTC.